One and the same sample provided the 3 T cell receptor beta chains below, sequenced in a study of PD-1 blockade in classical Hodgkin lymphoma. Time point in this sample: newly diagnosed, previously untreated cHL patient sample. Method: immunoSEQ multiplex PCR; TCRdb's copy keeps in-frame clones and lacks some. This sample has about 16,000 clones, with about nine tenths found just once. Sequencing was done on a sample of peripheral blood mononuclear cells (PBMCs). These receptors all stem from a human donor with classical Hodgkin lymphoma.

This chain uses TRBV5-4 with TRBJ2-1; 8 nucleotides match TRBD2. The junction had 5 bases not matched to a gene; V was cut back by 0 bases and J by 6 bases. The CDR3 consists of 15 residues. Germline V gives CDR1 SGHNT, CDR2 YYREEE (reference sequence). The CDR3 DNA is TGTGCCAGCAGCTTGGATGGGACTAGTAGCAATGAGCAGTTCTTC. Its translation is CASSLDGTSSNEQFF.

This rearrangement joins TRBV5-6 to TRBJ1-2; D remains unclear. This CDR3 contains 14 residues. V was trimmed by 3 bases and J by 5 bases, leaving 14 bases between them. CDR1 is SGHDT, CDR2 YYEEEE, per germline. CDR3 sequence: CASSSAGGWYGYTF. CDR3 bases: TGTGCCAGCAGCTCCGCCGGTGGATGGTATGGCTACACCTTC.

The sample holds one count of this clone. The chain uses TRBV15 and TRBJ2-3, with TRBD2 as a possible D gene (5 bases). The CDR3 loop spans 16 amino acids. Trimming took 0 bases from V and 3 from J, leaving 13 bases between them. Germline CDR1 LNHNV, CDR2 YYDKDF (reference sequence). CDR3 coding DNA: TGTGCCACCAGCAGAGATGCGGGTGCCGGGACAGATACGCAGTATTTT. The encoded protein is CATSRDAGAGTDTQYF.